This is a list of T cell receptor beta chains from one sample in a study of T-cell reconstitution after alpha-beta-depleted transplantation in children. TCRdb re-called the PCR reads through MiXCR, storing one row per CDR3 protein. Counted here are roughly 500,000 distinct CDR3 sequences, under 12% occurring once; the ten biggest clones make up about 2.1%. The input for sequencing was PBMCs, taken before TCRalphabeta/CD19-depleted stem cell transplant. All receptors derive from a child aged 2 to 9 with inherited bone marrow failure, due to receive a stem cell transplant. CDR3s include the opening cysteine and the closing phenylalanine or tryptophan. The D gene is left open where the match is weak. Only some rows state a clone size, as once, few, many or a class for expanded clones.

many TRBJ2-1 TRBD1 TRBV20-1 CSARNAGGGEQFF TGCAGTGCTAGAAATGCAGGGGGTGGTGAGCAGTTCTTC
few TRBJ2-7 TRBD2 TRBV15 CATSRVTSGSYEQYF TGTGCCACCAGCAGAGTGACTAGCGGGAGCTACGAGCAGTACTTC
many TRBJ1-6 . TRBV30 CAWSRGRSPLHF TGTGCCTGGAGCCGGGGACGGTCACCCCTCCACTTT
many TRBJ2-7 . TRBV4-3 CASSPGLYYEQYF TGCGCCAGCAGCCCCGGACTATACTACGAGCAGTACTTC
many TRBJ2-3 TRBD2 TRBV10-3 CAISPSGGGLDTQYF TGTGCCATCAGCCCTTCTGGCGGGGGTCTGGATACGCAGTATTTT
many TRBJ2-3 TRBD2 TRBV5-6 CASSSSAGPDTQYF TGTGCCAGCAGCAGCTCAGCGGGGCCAGATACGCAGTATTTT
few TRBJ2-5 . TRBV20-1 CSASPKDGLETQYF TGCAGTGCTAGCCCCAAGGACGGATTAGAGACCCAGTACTTC
. TRBJ2-2 TRBD2 TRBV27 CASSLMAYLRGEGELFF TGTGCCAGCAGTTTAATGGCTTACCTCCGGGGGGAGGGGGAGCTGTTTTTT
. TRBJ2-6 . TRBV12-3/TRBV12-4 CASSPGTPPTGANVLTF TGTGCCAGCAGCCCCGGGACCCCCCCAACTGGGGCCAACGTCCTGACTTTC
many TRBJ2-7 . TRBV20-1 CSARSYSVTNYEQYF TGCAGTGCTAGATCCTACAGCGTCACCAACTACGAGCAGTACTTC
. TRBJ2-7 . TRBV20-1 CSALQAGEQYF TGCAGTGCCCTACAGGCGGGCGAGCAGTACTTC
. TRBJ2-7 . TRBV7-2 CASSFASGASYEQYF TGTGCCAGCAGCTTCGCCTCGGGAGCGTCCTACGAGCAGTACTTC
many TRBJ2-5 TRBD2 TRBV10-2 CASSGLAGMETQYF TGCGCCAGCAGTGGACTAGCGGGAATGGAGACCCAGTACTTC